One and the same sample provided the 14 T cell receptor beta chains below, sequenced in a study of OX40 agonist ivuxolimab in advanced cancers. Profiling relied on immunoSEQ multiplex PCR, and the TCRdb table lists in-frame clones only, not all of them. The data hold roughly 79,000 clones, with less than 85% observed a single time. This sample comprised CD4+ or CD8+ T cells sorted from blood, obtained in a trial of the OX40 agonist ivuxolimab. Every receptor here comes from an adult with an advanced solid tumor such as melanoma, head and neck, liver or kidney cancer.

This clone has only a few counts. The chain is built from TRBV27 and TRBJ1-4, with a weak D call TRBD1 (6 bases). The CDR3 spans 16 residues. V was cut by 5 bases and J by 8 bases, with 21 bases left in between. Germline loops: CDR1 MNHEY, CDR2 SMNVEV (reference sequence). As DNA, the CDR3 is TGTGCCAGCAGTCCCTATTCACAGGGAAGAGGAGAAAAACTGTTTTTT. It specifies CASSPYSQGRGEKLFF.

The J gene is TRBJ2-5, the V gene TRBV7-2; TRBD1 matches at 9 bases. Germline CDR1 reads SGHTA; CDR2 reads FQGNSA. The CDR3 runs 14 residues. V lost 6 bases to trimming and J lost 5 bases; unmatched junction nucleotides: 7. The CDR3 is CASRRGTGRETQYF. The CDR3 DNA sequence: TGTGCCAGCAGACGGGGGACAGGGCGGGAGACCCAGTACTTC. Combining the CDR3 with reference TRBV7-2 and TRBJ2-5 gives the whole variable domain GAGVSQSPSNKVTEKGKDVELRCDPISGHTALYWYRQSLGQGLEFLIYFQGNSAPDKSGLPSDRFSAERTGGSVSTLTIQRTQQEDSAVYLCASRRGTGRETQYFGPGTRLLVL.

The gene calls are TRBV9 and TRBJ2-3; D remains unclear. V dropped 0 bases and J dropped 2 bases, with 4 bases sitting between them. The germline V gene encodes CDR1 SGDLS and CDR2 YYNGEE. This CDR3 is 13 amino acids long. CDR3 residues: CASSVGDTDTQYF. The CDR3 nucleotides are TGTGCCAGCAGCGTAGGGGACACAGATACGCAGTATTTT.

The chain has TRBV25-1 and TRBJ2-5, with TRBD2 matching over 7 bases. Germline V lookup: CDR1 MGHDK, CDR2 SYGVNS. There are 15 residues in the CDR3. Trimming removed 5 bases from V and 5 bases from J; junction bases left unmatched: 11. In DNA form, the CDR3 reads TGTGCCAGCAGTACAAACGGGGAGGGAGGGGAGACCCAGTACTTC. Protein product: CASSTNGEGGETQYF.

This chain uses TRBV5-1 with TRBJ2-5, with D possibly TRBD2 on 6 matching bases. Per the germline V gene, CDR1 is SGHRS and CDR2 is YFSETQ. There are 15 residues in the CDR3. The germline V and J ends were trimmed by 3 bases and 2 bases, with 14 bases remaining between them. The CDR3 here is CASSWILAKQETQYF. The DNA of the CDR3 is TGCGCCAGCAGCTGGATCCTAGCGAAACAAGAGACCCAGTACTTC.

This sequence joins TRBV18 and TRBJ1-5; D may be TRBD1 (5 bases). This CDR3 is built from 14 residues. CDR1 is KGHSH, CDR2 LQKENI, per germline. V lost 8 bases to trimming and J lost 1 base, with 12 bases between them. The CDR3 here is CASGGGQSNQPQHF. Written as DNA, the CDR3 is TGTGCCAGCGGGGGTGGGCAAAGCAATCAGCCCCAGCATTTT.

The CDR3 DNA reads as TGTGCCAGCAGTCTACAGGGGGCTACCGGGGAGCTGTTTTTT. Amino acid sequence: CASSLQGATGELFF. J is TRBJ2-2 and V is TRBV28; TRBD1 matches 9 bases. V dropped 5 bases and J dropped 5; count of bases not matched to a gene: 3. Germline V CDR1 and CDR2: MDHEN, SYDVKM. The CDR3 is 14 amino acids.

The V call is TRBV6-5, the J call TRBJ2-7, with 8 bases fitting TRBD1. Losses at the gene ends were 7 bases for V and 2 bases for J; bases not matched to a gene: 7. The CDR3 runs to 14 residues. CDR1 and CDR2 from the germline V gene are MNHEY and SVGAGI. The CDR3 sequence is CASISGQGTYEQYF. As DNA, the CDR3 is TGTGCCAGCATTAGCGGACAGGGAACCTACGAGCAGTACTTC.

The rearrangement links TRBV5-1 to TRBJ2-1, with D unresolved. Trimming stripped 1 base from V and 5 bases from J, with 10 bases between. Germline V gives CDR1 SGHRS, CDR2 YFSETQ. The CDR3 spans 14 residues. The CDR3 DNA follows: TGCGCCAGCAGCTTGTCCCCTGCCGACAATGAGCAGTTCTTC. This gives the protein CASSLSPADNEQFF.

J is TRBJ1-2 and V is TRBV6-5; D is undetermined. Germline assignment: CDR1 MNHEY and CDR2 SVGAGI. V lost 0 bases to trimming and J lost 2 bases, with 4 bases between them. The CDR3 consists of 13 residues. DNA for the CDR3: TGTGCCAGCAGTTACTCGGAGAACTATGGCTACACCTTC. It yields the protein CASSYSENYGYTF.

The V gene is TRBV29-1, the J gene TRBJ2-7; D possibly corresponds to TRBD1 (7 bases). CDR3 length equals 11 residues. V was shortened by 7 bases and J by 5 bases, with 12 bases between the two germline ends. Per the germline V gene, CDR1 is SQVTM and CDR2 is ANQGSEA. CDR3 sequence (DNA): TGCAGCGCTTCCAGGGGGGACGAGCAGTACTTC. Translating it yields CSASRGDEQYF.

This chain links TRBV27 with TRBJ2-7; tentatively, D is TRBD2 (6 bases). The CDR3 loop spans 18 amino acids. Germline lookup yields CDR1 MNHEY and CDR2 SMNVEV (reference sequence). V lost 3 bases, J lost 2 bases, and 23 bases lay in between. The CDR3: CASSFRLFDGGSPYEQYF. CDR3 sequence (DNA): TGTGCCAGCAGTTTCCGGTTATTCGACGGGGGTTCACCCTACGAGCAGTACTTC.

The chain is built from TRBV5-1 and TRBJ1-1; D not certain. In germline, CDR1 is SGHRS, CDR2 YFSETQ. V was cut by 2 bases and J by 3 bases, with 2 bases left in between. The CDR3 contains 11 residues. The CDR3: CASSFHTEAFF. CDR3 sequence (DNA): TGCGCCAGCAGCTTTCACACTGAAGCTTTCTTT.

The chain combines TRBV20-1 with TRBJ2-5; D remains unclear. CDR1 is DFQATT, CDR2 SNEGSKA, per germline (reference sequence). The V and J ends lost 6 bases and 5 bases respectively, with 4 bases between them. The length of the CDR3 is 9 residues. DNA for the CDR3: TGCAGTGCGGGCGAGACCCAGTACTTC. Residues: CSAGETQYF.